This T cell receptor beta chain was identified in a study of CD8+ T cells in alopecia areata. Germline V CDR1 and CDR2: GTSNPN, SVGIG (reference sequence). With 2 bases clipped from V and 5 bases from J, the junction kept 4 bases outside the gene matches. CDR3 length equals 14 residues. About this clone itself: As yet, its antigen is unknown.

Study outcomes and limitations: Compared with normal scalp, lesional scalp had higher clonality and more expanded CD8+ clones.

cDNA prepared by RNA extraction and subsequent reverse transcription served as the template for sequencing. The repertoire was sequenced with immunoSEQ multiplex PCR; TCRdb's copy has only in-frame clones and lacks some. The sample records about 99,000 clones, approximately 52% being singletons. The chain has TRBV30 and TRBJ2-5; 11 bases align to TRBD2. The source material was CD4+ T cells sorted from blood. The receptor was derived from a human donor in good health. CDR3 DNA: TGTGCCTGGAGTTTAGCGGGGGGGCCCGAGACCCAGTACTTC. Residues: CAWSLAGGPETQYF.